Each of the 14 T cell receptor beta chains below was sequenced from the same sample in a study of T cells in Graves' hyperthyroidism and ophthalmopathy. What was amplified from RNA transcripts were TCR beta CDR3 regions. The HTBI primer set was used in a first-round RT-PCR of the TCR CDR3. Each CDR3 protein gets one entry after TCRdb re-called the multiplex PCR reads with MiXCR. Among a few hundred thousand distinct CDR3 sequences listed, more than 15% were seen once. Material for sequencing was blood. These receptors came from a woman aged 18-29 years with Graves' hyperthyroidism.

This clonotype was seen many times. The chain employs TRBV7-2 and TRBJ2-7, with unresolved D. In germline, CDR1 is SGHTA, CDR2 FQGNSA. V lost 0 bases and J lost 2, with 5 bases in between. The CDR3 is made up of 13 amino acids. CDR3 sequence: CASSLAPAYEQYF. In DNA, the CDR3 is TGTGCCAGCAGCTTAGCCCCAGCCTACGAGCAGTACTTC.

This clonotype was counted ten times or more. The chain recombines TRBV7-2 with TRBJ2-1, with D unresolved. CDR1 is SGHTA and CDR2 is FQGNSA in the germline V gene. V was clipped by 5 bases and J by 4 bases, with 18 bases between them. This CDR3 region has 16 residues. CDR3 nucleotide sequence: TGTGCCAGCAGCCAGAGATGGACGTCTCGTTACAATGAGCAGTTCTTC. This codes for CASSQRWTSRYNEQFF.

This clonotype has a count of ten or more. The chain carries TRBV12-3 or TRBV12-4 and TRBJ2-1; D perhaps matches TRBD2 (6 bases). The CDR3 sequence is 17 residues long. The V end was cut by 6 bases, the J end by 0 bases, with 18 bases between. CDR3 sequence: CASSPIQASDSYNEQFF. The CDR3 DNA reads TGTGCCAGCAGCCCCATCCAAGCTAGCGACTCCTACAATGAGCAGTTCTTC.

Many counts were recorded for this clonotype. The rearrangement joins TRBV20-1 to TRBJ2-2; a weak D match, TRBD1 (6 bases). Germline V gene sequence: CDR1 DFQATT, CDR2 SNEGSKA (reference sequence). The CDR3 runs 13 residues. The ends were cut back, 4 bases at V and 4 bases at J, with 10 bases in the middle. The CDR3 here is CSATPRGTGELFF. CDR3 nucleotide sequence: TGCAGTGCTACTCCCAGGGGCACCGGGGAGCTGTTTTTT.

This clonotype was observed many times. The gene calls are TRBV20-1 and TRBJ2-7; TRBD2 might be the D (5 bases). The CDR3 spans 14 residues. Germline V gene data show CDR1 as DFQATT and CDR2 as SNEGSKA (reference sequence). Trimming removed 6 bases from V and 0 bases from J, with 15 bases in between. The CDR3 here is CSARTEVVSYEQYF. The CDR3 nucleotides read TGCAGTGCCCGGACGGAGGTTGTCTCCTACGAGCAGTACTTC.

This clonotype was counted at least ten times. V is TRBV28 and J is TRBJ1-6; no definite D call. The V gene's germline CDR1 is MDHEN and CDR2 SYDVKM. V was shortened by 4 bases and J by 7 bases, with 17 bases between the two germline ends. The CDR3 has 16 residues. CDR3: CASSSPAERLNSPLHF. In DNA, the CDR3 is TGTGCCAGCAGTTCCCCCGCAGAAAGACTGAATTCACCCCTCCACTTT.

This clonotype was counted a few times. The chain is built from TRBV4-3 and TRBJ1-2, with a tentative D call TRBD1 (5 bases). The V gene lost 0 bases and the J gene lost 2 bases, with 16 bases spanning the gap. Per the germline V gene, CDR1 is LGHNA and CDR2 is YSLEER. The CDR3 sequence is 17 residues long. CDR3 nucleotides: TGCGCCAGCAGCCAAGAACTAGGCCAGGGTCGCAACTATGGCTACACCTTC. Translation gives CASSQELGQGRNYGYTF.

This chain uses TRBV20-1 with TRBJ1-2; possibly TRBD1 for D (6 bases). This CDR3 has 12 amino acids. Trimming stripped 5 bases from V and 4 bases from J, with 11 bases between. CDR1 and CDR2 from the germline V gene are DFQATT and SNEGSKA (reference sequence). This CDR3 reads CSALRTVYGYTF. The CDR3 region has the DNA TGCAGTGCTCTGCGGACAGTCTATGGCTACACCTTC.

The genes are TRBV27 and TRBJ1-4; D not certain. Germline lookup yields CDR1 MNHEY and CDR2 SMNVEV (reference sequence). This CDR3 has 13 residues. The V end was cut by 2 bases, the J end by 7 bases, with 8 bases between. CDR3 protein: CASSLQLGEKLFF. DNA of the CDR3: TGTGCCAGCAGTTTACAACTTGGTGAAAAACTGTTTTTT.

The CDR3 nucleotides are TGTGCCAGCAGCCCCGGCAGGGGCCCCTACGAGCAGTACTTC. Amino acids: CASSPGRGPYEQYF. The chain couples TRBV2 to TRBJ2-7; D is perhaps TRBD1 (6 bases). Trimming took 6 bases from V and 2 from J, leaving 14 bases between them. This CDR3 region has 14 residues. Germline CDR1 reads SNHLY; CDR2 reads FYNNEI. Looking up the rest from reference TRBV2 and TRBJ2-7 gives the full variable domain: EPEVTQTPSHQVTQMGQEVILRCVPISNHLYFYWYRQILGQKVEFLVSFYNNEISEKSEIFDDQFSVERPDGSNFTLKIRSTKLEDSAMYFCASSPGRGPYEQYFGPGTRLTVT.

The gene calls are TRBV20-1 and TRBJ2-2; the D gene is possibly TRBD1 (6 bases). V was pared by 6 bases and J by 1 base, with 15 bases between. The CDR3 contains 15 residues. Germline V gives CDR1 DFQATT, CDR2 SNEGSKA (reference sequence). CDR3 region: CSAQDSGLNTGELFF. For the CDR3, the DNA is TGCAGTGCCCAGGACAGCGGCCTGAACACCGGGGAGCTGTTTTTT.

V and J are TRBV5-1 and TRBJ2-2; TRBD1 matches 8 bases. J lost 4 bases, V lost 1 base, and 9 bases had no gene match. Germline CDR1 is SGHRS and CDR2 is YFSETQ. The CDR3 length is 17 residues. The CDR3 DNA follows: TGCGCCAGCAGCTTGCTCCTCAGGGGGCAAGGCACCGGGGAGCTGTTTTTT. Its protein is CASSLLLRGQGTGELFF.

There are many counts of this clonotype. For the CDR3, the DNA is TGCAGTGCAACTCAGGGTATCCAGGGCTACACCTTC. Translation gives CSATQGIQGYTF. The chain employs TRBV20-1 and TRBJ1-2; perhaps TRBD1 as D (5 bases). The germline gives CDR1 DFQATT, CDR2 SNEGSKA (reference sequence). The length of the CDR3 is 12 residues. The V end was cut by 6 bases, the J end by 8 bases, with 16 bases between.

This clonotype has just a few counts. This chain joins TRBV9 and TRBJ1-3; 8 bases are a match to TRBD1. The ends lost 5 bases at V and 3 bases at J; junction bases unmatched: 4. Germline CDR1 reads SGDLS; CDR2 reads YYNGEE. The CDR3 runs to 14 residues. This CDR3 is CASRPDRVGNTIYF. CDR3 in DNA: TGTGCCAGCAGACCGGACAGGGTTGGAAACACCATATATTTT.